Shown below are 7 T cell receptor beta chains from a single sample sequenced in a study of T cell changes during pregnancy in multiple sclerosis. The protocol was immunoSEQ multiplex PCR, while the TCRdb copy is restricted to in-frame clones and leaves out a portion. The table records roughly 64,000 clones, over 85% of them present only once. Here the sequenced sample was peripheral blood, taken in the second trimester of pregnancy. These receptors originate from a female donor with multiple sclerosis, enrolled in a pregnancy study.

CDR3 loop: CASSLFGGPGNNEQFF. The CDR3 DNA reads as TGTGCCAGCAGCTTGTTTGGTGGCCCAGGGAACAATGAGCAGTTCTTC. The chain recombines TRBV5-4 with TRBJ2-1; tentatively, D is TRBD1 (5 bases). Trimming stripped 1 base from V and 5 bases from J, with 16 bases between. The CDR3 covers 16 residues. Germline values: CDR1 SGHNT, CDR2 YYREEE (reference sequence).

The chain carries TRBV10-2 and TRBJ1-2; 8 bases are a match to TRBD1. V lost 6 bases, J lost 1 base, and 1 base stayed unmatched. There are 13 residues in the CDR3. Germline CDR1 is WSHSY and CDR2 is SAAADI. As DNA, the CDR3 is TGCGCCAGCAGACAGGGGGTTAACTATGGCTACACCTTC. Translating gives CASRQGVNYGYTF.

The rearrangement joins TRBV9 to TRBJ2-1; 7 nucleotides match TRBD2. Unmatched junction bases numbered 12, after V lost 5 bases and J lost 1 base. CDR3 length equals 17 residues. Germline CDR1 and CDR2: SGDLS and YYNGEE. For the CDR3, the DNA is TGTGCCAGCAGTGCAGCGGGACCTTCTTCATCCTACAATGAGCAGTTCTTC. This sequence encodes CASSAAGPSSSYNEQFF.

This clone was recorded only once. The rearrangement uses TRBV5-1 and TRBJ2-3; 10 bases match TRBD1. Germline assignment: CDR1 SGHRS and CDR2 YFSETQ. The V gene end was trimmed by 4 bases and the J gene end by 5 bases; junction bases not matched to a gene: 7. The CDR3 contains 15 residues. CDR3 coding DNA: TGCGCCAGCAGCCCCGGGACAGGGGATGTAGATACGCAGTATTTT. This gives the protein CASSPGTGDVDTQYF.

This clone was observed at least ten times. The CDR3 spells CASSLSQGFYEQYF. CDR3 in DNA: TGCGCCAGCAGCTTGTCACAGGGATTCTACGAGCAGTACTTC. The chain couples TRBV5-1 to TRBJ2-7, with TRBD1 as a possible D gene (6 bases). Germline V gene lookup returns CDR1 SGHRS and CDR2 YFSETQ. This CDR3 has 14 residues. The germline V and J ends were trimmed by 1 base and 3 bases, with 11 bases remaining between them.

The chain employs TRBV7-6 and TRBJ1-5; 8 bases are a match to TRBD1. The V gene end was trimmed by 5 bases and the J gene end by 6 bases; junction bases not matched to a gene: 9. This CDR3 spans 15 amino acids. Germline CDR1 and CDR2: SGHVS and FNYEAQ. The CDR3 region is CASSPRTGLVQPQHF. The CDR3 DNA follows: TGTGCCAGCAGCCCACGGACAGGGTTAGTTCAGCCCCAGCATTTT. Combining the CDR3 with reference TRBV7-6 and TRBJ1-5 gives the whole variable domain GAGVSQSPRYKVTKRGQDVALRCDPISGHVSLYWYRQALGQGPEFLTYFNYEAQQDKSGLPNDRFSAERPEGSISTLTIQRTEQRDSAMYRCASSPRTGLVQPQHFGDGTRLSIL.

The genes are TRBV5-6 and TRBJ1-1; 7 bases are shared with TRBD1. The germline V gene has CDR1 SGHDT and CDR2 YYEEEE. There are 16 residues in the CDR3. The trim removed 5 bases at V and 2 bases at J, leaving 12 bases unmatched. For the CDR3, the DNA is TGTGCCAGCAGGGGCAGACAGGGTCTAAGAAACACTGAAGCTTTCTTT. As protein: CASRGRQGLRNTEAFF.